The next 15 T cell receptor beta chains were all read from a single sample in a study of T cell repertoires in ileal Crohn's disease. The table came from immunoSEQ multiplex PCR; TCRdb's copy has only in-frame clones and leaves some out. This repertoire shows around 5,200 clones, about four fifths found once; its top ten account for less than 6.5%. The sample comprised ileal tissue. The source of these receptors is an adult with Crohn's disease.

The chain employs TRBV30 and TRBJ1-6, with D unresolved. CDR3 length: 16 amino acids. Germline V lookup: CDR1 GTSNPN, CDR2 SVGIG (reference sequence). V was cut by 2 bases and J by 10 bases, with 21 bases left in between. The DNA for the CDR3 is TGTGCCTGGAGTTCCTTGACTACCCGTCTCGGCTCACCCCTCCACTTT. Its translation: CAWSSLTTRLGSPLHF. Full variable domain (remainder filled in from reference TRBV30 and TRBJ1-6): SQTIHQWPATLVQPVGSPLSLECTVEGTSNPNLYWYRQAAGRGLQLLFYSVGIGQISSEVPQNLSASRPQDRQFILSSKKLLLSDSGFYLCAWSSLTTRLGSPLHFGNGTRLTVT.

The table lists this clone with a few counts. This chain uses TRBV10-3 with TRBJ1-3; D unclear. Germline CDR1 ENHRY, CDR2 SYGVKD. The V end was cut by 6 bases, the J end by 0 bases, with 9 bases between. The CDR3 length is 14 residues. The CDR3 DNA sequence: TGTGCCATCAGGGAGCTGAGCTCTGGAAACACCATATATTTT. Protein: CAIRELSSGNTIYF.

The chain carries TRBV7-9 and TRBJ2-1; 11 nucleotides match TRBD2. The trim removed 5 bases at V and 6 bases at J, leaving 9 bases unmatched. This CDR3 has 16 amino acids. CDR1 is SEHNR, CDR2 FQNEAQ, per germline (reference sequence). CDR3 amino acids: CASSPISGRAGNEQFF. CDR3 coding DNA: TGTGCCAGCAGCCCAATTAGCGGGAGGGCCGGCAATGAGCAGTTCTTC.

On this clone: The sample holds other DNA sequences that translate to the same CDR3. The genes are TRBV5-4 and TRBJ2-3; D perhaps matches TRBD2 (6 bases). This CDR3 spans 15 amino acids. Looked up from germline, CDR1 is SGHNT and CDR2 is YYREEE (reference sequence). Trimming removed 4 bases from V and 1 base from J, with 13 bases in between. The CDR3 nucleotides read TGTGCCAGCAGCCTACCGGGGACTGGCACAGATACGCAGTATTTT. It codes for CASSLPGTGTDTQYF. Based on the CDR3 plus reference TRBV5-4 and TRBJ2-3, the full variable domain is ETGVTQSPTHLIKTRGQQVTLRCSSQSGHNTVSWYQQALGQGPQFIFQYYREEENGRGNFPPRFSGLQFPNYSSELNVNALELDDSALYLCASSLPGTGTDTQYFGPGTRLTVL.

The chain recombines TRBV7-9 with TRBJ1-5; D call uncertain. The V end was cut by 3 bases, the J end by 4 bases, with 4 bases between. The CDR3 is made up of 12 amino acids. Germline CDR1 SEHNR, CDR2 FQNEAQ (reference sequence). CDR3 residues: CASSFSNQPQHF. Written as DNA, the CDR3 is TGTGCCAGCAGCTTTTCGAATCAGCCCCAGCATTTT.

The gene calls are TRBV9 and TRBJ2-3; D not certain. The CDR3 is made up of 10 amino acids. CDR1 and CDR2 (germline): SGDLS, YYNGEE. Trimming cost V 10 bases and J 6 bases, with 9 bases left between them. The CDR3 region is CAPKEDTQYF. The CDR3 region has the DNA TGTGCCCCAAAGGAGGATACGCAGTATTTT.

This clone showed up just a few times. This rearrangement joins TRBV9 to TRBJ2-3, with 8 bases fitting TRBD2. The CDR3 has 14 amino acids. J was trimmed by 6 bases and V by 0 bases; bases with no gene match: 3. CDR1 is SGDLS and CDR2 is YYNGEE in the germline V gene. The chain's CDR3 is CASSVAGGRDTQYF. The CDR3 coding sequence is TGTGCCAGCAGCGTAGCGGGGGGGAGGGATACGCAGTATTTT.

This chain links TRBV6-1 with TRBJ1-1; maybe TRBD1 (5 bases). The CDR3 is 11 amino acids. Deletions cut 2 bases from V and 7 bases from J, with 5 bases between. Germline loops: CDR1 MNHNS, CDR2 SASEGT. The CDR3 DNA sequence: TGTGCCAGCAGTGAAACAGGTGAAGCTTTCTTT. It specifies CASSETGEAFF.

The V call is TRBV27, the J call TRBJ2-1, with 10 bases aligning to TRBD2. This CDR3 spans 18 amino acids. The junction had 12 bases not matched to a gene; V was cut back by 4 bases and J by 3 bases. The germline V gene has CDR1 MNHEY and CDR2 SMNVEV (reference sequence). The CDR3 DNA is TGTGCCAGCAGTTCCCCGAGACTAGCGGGCGGGATCTACAATGAGCAGTTCTTC. This sequence encodes CASSSPRLAGGIYNEQFF.

This chain connects TRBV6-1 to TRBJ2-4; a weak D match, TRBD1 (5 bases). Germline V CDR1 and CDR2: MNHNS, SASEGT. With 1 base removed from V and 6 bases from J, the gap between germline ends came to 13 bases. The CDR3 runs to 15 residues. CDR3 sequence (DNA): TGTGCCAGCAGTGAAGGCAGGGATGTCAGAAACATTCAGTACTTC. Its translation is CASSEGRDVRNIQYF.

The chain employs TRBV5-1 and TRBJ2-5; the match to TRBD2 covers 8 bases. Matching the DNA end better, TRBJ2-7 makes the J call doubtful. CDR3 length: 15 residues. Germline loops: CDR1 SGHRS, CDR2 YFSETQ. The CDR3 is CASSLAGGTIYEQYF. DNA of the CDR3: TGCGCCAGCAGCTTGGCGGGGGGGACCATCTACGAGCAGTACTTC.

To note about this clone: One end of the junction varies from germline; a read error may be responsible. CDR3 coding DNA: TGTGCCAGCAGGCGGGAGGGGGCAGGCTGGGCCTTC. Translation: CASRREGAGWAF. The chain employs TRBV28 and TRBJ1-2; 7 nucleotides align to TRBD1. The CDR3 sequence is 12 residues long. From germline, CDR1 is MDHEN and CDR2 SYDVKM.

This clone has more than one count but fewer than ten. This sequence joins TRBV16 and TRBJ2-3; TRBD2 is a possible D gene (6 bases). Trimming cost V 2 bases and J 2 bases, with 8 bases left between them. CDR3 length equals 14 residues. The germline V gene encodes CDR1 KGHSY and CDR2 FQNENV. This CDR3 reads CASSQSGYTDTQYF. Here the CDR3 DNA reads TGTGCCAGCAGCCAAAGCGGGTACACAGATACGCAGTATTTT.

This clone was recorded a few times. The chain links TRBV19 to TRBJ2-7; TRBD2 is a possible D gene (6 bases). CDR1 LNHDA and CDR2 SQIVND come from the germline V gene (reference sequence). Trimming stripped 6 bases from V and 5 bases from J, with 14 bases between. The CDR3 runs to 13 residues. CDR3 sequence: CASSTPGGNEQYF. DNA of the CDR3: TGTGCCAGTAGCACCCCCGGGGGAAACGAGCAGTACTTC.

The gene calls are TRBV10-3 and TRBJ1-2; D is ambiguous. Germline values: CDR1 ENHRY, CDR2 SYGVKD. Trimming left V 6 bases short and J 2 bases short, with 10 bases between. The CDR3 runs 13 residues. The CDR3 loop reads CAIRGATNYGYTF. The DNA of the CDR3 is TGTGCCATCAGGGGAGCAACAAACTATGGCTACACCTTC.